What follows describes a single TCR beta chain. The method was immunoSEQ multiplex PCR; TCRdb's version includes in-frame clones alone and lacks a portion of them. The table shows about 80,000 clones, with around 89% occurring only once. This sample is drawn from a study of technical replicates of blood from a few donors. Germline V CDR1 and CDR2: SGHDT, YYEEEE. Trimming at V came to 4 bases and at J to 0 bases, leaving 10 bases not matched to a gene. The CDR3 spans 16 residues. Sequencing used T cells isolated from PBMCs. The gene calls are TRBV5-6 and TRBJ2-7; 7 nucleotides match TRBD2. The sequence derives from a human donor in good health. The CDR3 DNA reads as TGTGCCAGCAGCCCTTGGAGTAGCGGGCTCTCCTACGAGCAGTACTTC. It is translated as CASSPWSSGLSYEQYF.